The present T cell receptor beta chain was sequenced within a study of brain T cells in children with intractable seizures. Study-wide results and caveats: HCMV serostatus was not known, and viral specificity came from CDR3 similarity only. Pre- and post-surgery blood differed in depth, so pre-surgery absences may be undersampling.

Sequencing was performed with immunoSEQ multiplex PCR; in TCRdb, only in-frame clones are kept and a portion is missing. The sample comprises approximately 40,000 clones, more than 80% of which are singletons, and approximately 6% rests with the top ten. The CDR3 loop spans 15 amino acids. The J segment lost 5 bases and the V segment lost 4 bases, leaving 8 bases of the junction unmatched. From germline, CDR1 is SNHLY and CDR2 FYNNEI. Sequencing was limited to surgery cases with top T cell transcript signatures in brain tissue. For this clone: Its antigen is unidentified.

V gene TRBV2 combines with J gene TRBJ2-5, with TRBD2 matching 9 bases. The sequencing here drew on peripheral blood, taken at surgery. This TCR was recovered from a girl aged 2-9 years with tuberous sclerosis and intractable seizures. The CDR3 spells CASSGSQRGVETQYF. CDR3 sequence (DNA): TGTGCCAGCAGTGGCTCCCAGCGGGGGGTGGAGACCCAGTACTTC.